These 19 T cell receptor beta chains share one sample of origin, sequenced in a study of blood T cells in healthy people across ages. PCR was performed a second time for about 7 to 11 cycles using a sample-barcoded 5' primer and a J-beta primer mix. TCRdb reanalysed the 5' RACE reads using MiXCR and keeps one entry per CDR3 protein. The table has roughly 650,000 distinct CDR3 sequences, about 30% seen once. Sample: blood. Source of these receptors: a woman aged 80 or older in good health.

This clonotype was detected a few times. The DNA for the CDR3 is TGTGCCAGCAGCCAAGGACCGAACACTGAAGCTTTCTTT. It yields the protein CASSQGPNTEAFF. J is TRBJ1-1 and V is TRBV3-1; D gene ambiguous. Trimming took 1 base from V and 1 from J, leaving 4 bases between them. The germline V gene encodes CDR1 LGHDT and CDR2 YNNKEL (reference sequence). This CDR3 comprises 13 residues.

This clonotype was detected a few times. The V and J genes are TRBV7-9 and TRBJ1-2; D uncertain. Trimming left V 4 bases short and J 4 bases short, with 13 bases between. CDR1 and CDR2 (germline): SEHNR, FQNEAQ (reference sequence). The CDR3 loop spans 14 amino acids. The CDR3 DNA sequence: TGTGCCAGCAGCTCCCAACGAGGCACCTATGGCTACACCTTC. It codes for CASSSQRGTYGYTF.

This clonotype was seen many times. V usage is TRBV4-1 and J usage is TRBJ2-1; D is unresolved. This CDR3 is 15 amino acids long. With 1 base removed from V and 0 bases from J, the gap between germline ends came to 7 bases. Germline V gene data show CDR1 as MGHRA and CDR2 as YSYEKL. The CDR3 DNA follows: TGCGCCAGCAGCCAAGGACTGAGCTCCTACAATGAGCAGTTCTTC. Its translation is CASSQGLSSYNEQFF.

This clonotype was seen ten or more times. This sequence joins TRBV3-1 and TRBJ2-4; TRBD2 is a possible D gene (5 bases). The CDR3 is 15 amino acids. Germline values: CDR1 LGHDT, CDR2 YNNKEL (reference sequence). Trimming took 0 bases from V and 8 from J, leaving 14 bases between them. CDR3 sequence (DNA): TGTGCCAGCAGCCAAGAGGACTTCCGTGGGGACATTCAGTACTTC. This codes for CASSQEDFRGDIQYF. Based on the CDR3 plus reference TRBV3-1 and TRBJ2-4, the full variable domain is DTAVSQTPKYLVTQMGNDKSIKCEQNLGHDTMYWYKQDSKKFLKIMFSYNNKELIINETVPNRFSPKSPDKAHLNLHINSLELGDSAVYFCASSQEDFRGDIQYFGAGTRLSVL.

This clonotype has a count of ten or more. J is TRBJ2-1 and V is TRBV20-1; 8 positions agree with TRBD2. V lost 5 bases and J lost 5; bases outside the gene matches: 8. Germline-derived CDR1 and CDR2 are DFQATT and SNEGSKA (reference sequence). The CDR3 has 14 residues. This chain's CDR3 is CSALGLAVHNEQFF. The CDR3 region has the DNA TGCAGTGCTCTAGGACTAGCAGTTCACAATGAGCAGTTCTTC.

V gene TRBV7-9 combines with J gene TRBJ2-4; TRBD1 might be the D (5 bases). The CDR3 loop spans 20 amino acids. Germline CDR1 SEHNR, CDR2 FQNEAQ (reference sequence). The V and J ends lost 4 bases and 0 bases respectively, with 25 bases between them. The CDR3 coding sequence is TGTGCCAGCAGCTATCCCATAATGGGTCAGGGCCCCATAGCCAAAAACATTCAGTACTTC. It translates to CASSYPIMGQGPIAKNIQYF.

The V call is TRBV20-1, the J call TRBJ1-4, with TRBD1 as a possible D gene (5 bases). The CDR3 sequence is 14 residues long. Trimming pared 2 bases from V and 2 bases from J, leaving 9 bases between. Germline CDR1 DFQATT, CDR2 SNEGSKA (reference sequence). CDR3 in DNA: TGCAGTGCTAGAAACAGGCGGACTAATGAAAAACTGTTTTTT. The encoded protein is CSARNRRTNEKLFF.

This clonotype has ten or more counts. The CDR3 loop reads CASSLGSGGDGYTF. CDR3 DNA sequence: TGTGCCAGCAGCTTAGGTTCGGGGGGGGATGGCTACACCTTC. V gene TRBV7-2 combines with J gene TRBJ1-2, with D possibly matching TRBD1 (5 bases). Trimming removed 1 base from V and 6 bases from J, with 12 bases in between. The CDR3 runs to 14 residues. In germline, CDR1 is SGHTA, CDR2 FQGNSA.

The chain employs TRBV18 and TRBJ1-1, with D perhaps matching TRBD1 (5 bases). V was clipped by 4 bases and J by 0 bases, with 12 bases between them. The CDR3 loop spans 15 amino acids. Germline lookup yields CDR1 KGHSH and CDR2 LQKENI. The CDR3 DNA follows: TGTGCCAGCTCACTCTCCCGGGGCATGAACACTGAAGCTTTCTTT. This gives the protein CASSLSRGMNTEAFF.

The chain recombines TRBV6-2 or TRBV6-3 with TRBJ2-3; TRBD2 aligns across 14 bases. Germline V gene sequence: CDR1 MNHEY, CDR2 SVGEGT. This CDR3 is built from 19 residues. J was trimmed by 2 bases and V by 2 bases; bases with no gene match: 9. The CDR3 region has the DNA TGTGCCAGCAGTTACCTCTTTGGACTAGCGGGGGGATCCACAGATACGCAGTATTTT. Its protein is CASSYLFGLAGGSTDTQYF.

This clonotype was observed at least ten times. The gene calls are TRBV7-2 and TRBJ2-5, with 10 bases fitting TRBD2. With V trimmed by 0 bases and J by 4 bases, 11 bases remained unmatched. This CDR3 comprises 18 residues. CDR1 SGHTA and CDR2 FQGNSA come from the germline V gene. The CDR3 protein is CASSLAHLAGARGETQYF. In DNA form, the CDR3 reads TGTGCCAGCAGCTTAGCGCACCTAGCGGGGGCCCGTGGAGAGACCCAGTACTTC.

The J gene is TRBJ2-3, the V gene TRBV4-3; 10 bases match TRBD1. CDR3 size: 18 residues. Germline CDR1 reads LGHNA; CDR2 reads YSLEER. Trimming took 0 bases from V and 4 from J; bases not matched to a gene: 10. In DNA, the CDR3 is TGCGCCAGCAGCCAAGATAGAATGGGACAGGGGTCCCCAGATACGCAGTATTTT. Its translation is CASSQDRMGQGSPDTQYF.

The rearrangement joins TRBV20-1 to TRBJ2-1, with TRBD2 matching over 10 bases. J was trimmed by 4 bases and V by 0 bases; bases with no gene match: 6. Germline V gives CDR1 DFQATT, CDR2 SNEGSKA (reference sequence). CDR3 length: 16 residues. CDR3 protein: CSARDSSGGAYNEQFF. CDR3 in DNA: TGCAGTGCTAGAGATTCGAGCGGGGGGGCTTACAATGAGCAGTTCTTC.

This rearrangement joins TRBV7-9 to TRBJ2-3, with 8 positions matching TRBD2. The junction had 7 bases not matched to a gene; V was cut back by 5 bases and J by 6 bases. This CDR3 contains 14 residues. In germline, CDR1 is SEHNR, CDR2 FQNEAQ (reference sequence). The CDR3 protein is CASSREGDADTQYF. The DNA for the CDR3 is TGTGCCAGCAGCCGGGAGGGGGACGCGGATACGCAGTATTTT.

This clonotype showed up many times. The chain uses TRBV5-1 and TRBJ2-1; 10 bases align to TRBD1. Germline CDR1 and CDR2: SGHRS and YFSETQ. The CDR3 spans 14 residues. Unmatched junction bases numbered 6, after V lost 4 bases and J lost 8 bases. CDR3 residues: CASSGRQGADEQFF. In DNA form, the CDR3 reads TGCGCCAGCAGCGGGAGACAGGGGGCAGATGAGCAGTTCTTC.

This clonotype came up many times. The chain couples TRBV20-1 to TRBJ2-3; 8 nucleotides align to TRBD2. Per germline, CDR1 DFQATT and CDR2 SNEGSKA (reference sequence). The CDR3 totals 15 residues. The V gene end was trimmed by 4 bases and the J gene end by 4 bases; junction bases not matched to a gene: 10. The CDR3 bases are TGCAGTGCTACTCCGGGACTAGGACGCGCAGATACGCAGTATTTT. Protein sequence: CSATPGLGRADTQYF.

Points on this clonotype: This may be a read error, as it is one base from a much larger clone. The V call is TRBV12-3 or TRBV12-4, the J call TRBJ1-4, with no clear D. V lost 5 bases to trimming and J lost 0 bases, with 7 bases between them. CDR3 length: 14 residues. The CDR3 nucleotides read TGTGCCAGCAGTGCTCAGGCAACTAATGAAAAACTGTTTTTT. Encoded protein: CASSAQATNEKLFF.

This clonotype was recorded many times. This sequence joins TRBV5-8 and TRBJ2-3; D is uncertain. V lost 1 base, J lost 1 base, and 10 bases lay in between. The CDR3 is made up of 15 amino acids. The germline gives CDR1 SGHTS, CDR2 YDEGEE. This CDR3 is CASSLRTFRTDTQYF. The CDR3 nucleotides read TGTGCCAGCAGCTTGAGAACTTTCCGCACAGATACGCAGTATTTT.

This clonotype was observed at least ten times. The chain carries TRBV5-1 and TRBJ2-7; 8 nucleotides agree with TRBD1. Per the germline V gene, CDR1 is SGHRS and CDR2 is YFSETQ. Germline trimming cut 0 bases from V and 1 base from J; bases unmatched to any gene: 9. The CDR3 sequence is 17 residues long. CDR3 sequence: CASSLGTRDRRSYEQYF. CDR3 sequence (DNA): TGCGCCAGCAGCTTGGGCACCCGGGACAGGAGATCCTACGAGCAGTACTTC.